The 26 T cell receptor beta chains below come from one sample, sequenced in a study of OX40 agonist ivuxolimab in advanced cancers. The data were produced by immunoSEQ multiplex PCR, yet TCRdb's version contains in-frame clones alone and is incomplete. The sample shows approximately 61,000 clones, roughly nine tenths of them seen only once. The sequenced sample was CD4+ or CD8+ T cells sorted from blood, obtained in a trial of the OX40 agonist ivuxolimab. Source of these receptors: an adult with an advanced solid tumor such as melanoma, head and neck, liver or kidney cancer.

The chain links TRBV10-1 to TRBJ2-5, with D perhaps being TRBD1 or TRBD2 (5 bases each). The CDR3 runs 12 residues. The V and J ends lost 5 bases and 4 bases respectively, with 8 bases between them. Germline CDR1 and CDR2: WNHNN and SYGVQD (reference sequence). The CDR3 reads CASSPGRETQYF. DNA of the CDR3: TGCGCCAGCAGTCCGGGGCGAGAGACCCAGTACTTC.

CDR3 region: CASSLVLGSGELFF. The CDR3 DNA follows: TGTGCCAGCAGCTTAGTCTTGGGATCCGGGGAGCTGTTTTTT. This chain joins TRBV13 and TRBJ2-2; no clear D. The germline V and J ends were trimmed by 1 base and 6 bases, with 9 bases remaining between them. Germline V gives CDR1 PRHDT, CDR2 FYEKMQ (reference sequence). The CDR3 is 14 amino acids.

V usage is TRBV9 and J usage is TRBJ2-3, with D unresolved. The CDR3 has 14 amino acids. In germline, CDR1 is SGDLS, CDR2 YYNGEE. V gave up 6 bases and J gave up 5 bases, with 16 bases separating them. As DNA, the CDR3 is TGTGCCAGCAAAGAAGATGCTGGGAAAGATACGCAGTATTTT. Its protein product is CASKEDAGKDTQYF.

The chain has TRBV9 and TRBJ2-1; 7 positions agree with TRBD2. CDR3 size: 18 residues. Looked up from germline, CDR1 is SGDLS and CDR2 is YYNGEE. Trimming at V came to 4 bases and at J to 0 bases, leaving 13 bases not matched to a gene. The CDR3 here is CASSPKTSPAGSYNEQFF. CDR3 nucleotide sequence: TGTGCCAGCAGCCCCAAGACTAGCCCGGCCGGCTCCTACAATGAGCAGTTCTTC. The full variable domain, rest sourced from reference TRBV9 and TRBJ2-1, is DSGVTQTPKHLITATGQRVTLRCSPRSGDLSVYWYQQSLDQGLQFLIQYYNGEERAKGNILERFSAQQFPDLHSELNLSSLELGDSALYFCASSPKTSPAGSYNEQFFGPGTRLTVL.

The chain has TRBV5-6 and TRBJ2-5, with a weak D call TRBD2 (6 bases). Between the trimmed V and J ends, which lost 4 bases and 5 bases, there was a span of 21 bases. This CDR3 has 16 residues. CDR1 and CDR2 from the germline V gene are SGHDT and YYEEEE. The CDR3 bases are TGTGCCAGCAGCCCTTGGGAGGACGGTTTGTTGGAGACCCAGTACTTC. It translates to CASSPWEDGLLETQYF.

The gene calls are TRBV19 and TRBJ2-7; 9 bases fit TRBD1. The CDR3 spans 14 residues. Germline V gives CDR1 LNHDA, CDR2 SQIVND (reference sequence). Trimming removed 5 bases from V and 2 bases from J; junction bases left unmatched: 4. The DNA for the CDR3 is TGTGCCAGTAGTCCCCGGGACAGGGCCTACGAGCAGTACTTC. Translated, it gives CASSPRDRAYEQYF.

The chain recombines TRBV9 with TRBJ2-7; 7 bases map to TRBD2. This CDR3 spans 16 amino acids. V trimming: 4 bases; J trimming: 2 bases; junction bases outside the gene matches: 12. Germline-derived CDR1 and CDR2 are SGDLS and YYNGEE. The CDR3 DNA is TGTGCCAGCAGCTCCGGAGGGCTAGCGGCAACCTACGAGCAGTACTTC. This translates into CASSSGGLAATYEQYF.

The V gene is TRBV10-3, the J gene TRBJ2-5, with 7 bases matching TRBD1. Germline CDR1 ENHRY, CDR2 SYGVKD. The length of the CDR3 is 17 residues. Trimming took 0 bases from V and 2 from J; bases not matched to a gene: 9. CDR3 nucleotides: TGTGCCATCAGTGAGTCGAGTAACCTCAGGGGGCAAGAGACCCAGTACTTC. Translating gives CAISESSNLRGQETQYF.

V is TRBV10-2 and J is TRBJ2-3, with D uncertain. The CDR3 has 13 residues. Germline CDR1 is WSHSY and CDR2 is SAAADI. Trimming removed 6 bases at V and 4 bases at J, with 11 bases between. The CDR3 coding sequence is TGCGCCAGCAGCCCAATGGGCGCAGATACGCAGTATTTT. Its protein is CASSPMGADTQYF.

The V call is TRBV7-2, the J call TRBJ1-2; TRBD1 aligns across 9 bases. Trimming removed 5 bases from V and 9 bases from J; junction bases left unmatched: 7. Germline CDR1 is SGHTA and CDR2 is FQGNSA. This CDR3 comprises 13 residues. The CDR3 DNA sequence: TGTGCCAGCAGCAAAATTGGACAGGGGCGCTACACCTTC. The encoded protein is CASSKIGQGRYTF. The variable domain in full, completed from reference TRBV7-2 and TRBJ1-2, reads GAGVSQSPSNKVTEKGKDVELRCDPISGHTALYWYRQSLGQGLEFLIYFQGNSAPDKSGLPSDRFSAERTGGSVSTLTIQRTQQEDSAVYLCASSKIGQGRYTFGSGTRLTVV.

V usage is TRBV5-1 and J usage is TRBJ2-1; the match to TRBD1 covers 7 bases. Germline V gene lookup returns CDR1 SGHRS and CDR2 YFSETQ. The CDR3 runs to 17 residues. Germline trimming cut 3 bases from V and 4 bases from J; bases unmatched to any gene: 13. DNA for the CDR3: TGCGCCAGCAGCTGGCCCGCCGGGACAGCGCCTTACAATGAGCAGTTCTTC. Its protein is CASSWPAGTAPYNEQFF.

The chain joins TRBV13 to TRBJ2-1; 10 bases are shared with TRBD2. CDR1 PRHDT and CDR2 FYEKMQ come from the germline V gene (reference sequence). V shed 5 bases, J shed 1 base, and the junction held 5 bases outside the gene matches. The CDR3 length is 16 residues. DNA for the CDR3: TGTGCCAGCAGCCAACTAGCGGGGTATTCCTACAATGAGCAGTTCTTC. Protein sequence: CASSQLAGYSYNEQFF.

The chain combines TRBV6-5 with TRBJ1-1; a weak D match, TRBD1 (6 bases). V lost 4 bases and J 5 bases, leaving 20 bases between the germline ends. The germline V gene encodes CDR1 MNHEY and CDR2 SVGAGI. The CDR3 covers 16 residues. The CDR3 bases are TGTGCCAGCAGTTCTCTTCAGGGGCTGATTAGAACTGAAGCTTTCTTT. Protein sequence: CASSSLQGLIRTEAFF.

The chain carries TRBV2 and TRBJ1-5, with D possibly TRBD1 on 5 matching bases. The germline V gene has CDR1 SNHLY and CDR2 FYNNEI. Between the trimmed V and J ends, which lost 4 bases and 3 bases, there was a span of 10 bases. CDR3 length equals 14 residues. In DNA form, the CDR3 reads TGTGCCAGCAGTGGAACAGGTTACAATCAGCCCCAGCATTTT. This translates into CASSGTGYNQPQHF.

V and J are TRBV7-8 and TRBJ2-1, with 9 bases identical to TRBD2. The junction had 13 bases not matched to a gene; V was cut back by 1 base and J by 0 bases. Germline loops: CDR1 SGHVS, CDR2 FQNEAQ. The CDR3 contains 20 residues. The CDR3 DNA is TGTGCCAGCAGCTTAGAAGGCTTAGTAGCGGGGGCAAACTCCTACAATGAGCAGTTCTTC. Translated: CASSLEGLVAGANSYNEQFF.

V usage is TRBV21-1 and J usage is TRBJ1-1. TRBV21-1 is marked as a pseudogene. There are 18 residues in the CDR3. The CDR3 nucleotides are TGTGCCAGCAGCAAAGGAGGGGTTGGTCTGGCCATCCTAGGCGAAGCTTTCTTT. Translation gives CASSKGGVGLAILGEAFF.

For the CDR3, the DNA is TGTGCCAGCAGCCTGACCGAGGGGAAAGGGAACAATCAGCCCCAGCATTTT. Translated: CASSLTEGKGNNQPQHF. The chain carries TRBV7-7 and TRBJ1-5, with D possibly being TRBD1 (5 bases). V lost 5 bases and J 3 bases, leaving 20 bases between the germline ends. The CDR3 spans 17 residues. Per the germline V gene, CDR1 is SSHAT and CDR2 is FNYEAQ (reference sequence).

The chain employs TRBV19 and TRBJ1-3; D ambiguous. This CDR3 is 15 amino acids long. V lost 3 bases and J lost 0, with 9 bases in between. Germline V gene data show CDR1 as LNHDA and CDR2 as SQIVND (reference sequence). The CDR3 reads CASSMAGNSGNTIYF. The CDR3 DNA reads TGTGCCAGTAGTATGGCCGGAAACTCTGGAAACACCATATATTTT.

The chain couples TRBV2 to TRBJ1-4, with 9 bases identical to TRBD1. The germline V gene encodes CDR1 SNHLY and CDR2 FYNNEI. J gave up 0 bases and V 2 bases, and 10 bases lay outside the gene matches. The CDR3 consists of 19 residues. Here the CDR3 reads CASSERGDRDSATNEKLFF. The DNA of the CDR3 is TGTGCCAGCAGTGAACGGGGGGACAGGGACTCTGCAACTAATGAAAAACTGTTTTTT.

The chain employs TRBV2 and TRBJ2-6, with D hard to call. Trimming cost V 8 bases and J 2 bases, with 13 bases left between them. Germline V gene data show CDR1 as SNHLY and CDR2 as FYNNEI. The length of the CDR3 is 15 residues. The CDR3 loop reads CASSELDPGANVLTF. The CDR3 coding sequence is TGTGCCAGCTCGGAACTGGACCCTGGGGCCAACGTCCTGACTTTC.

The V call is TRBV5-5, the J call TRBJ1-1; perhaps TRBD1 as D (6 bases). Per germline, CDR1 SGHKS and CDR2 YYEKEE (reference sequence). V shed 0 bases and J shed 3 bases, with 6 bases lying between them. The CDR3 runs to 13 residues. CDR3 in DNA: TGTGCCAGCAGCTTGGGGACAGACACTGAAGCTTTCTTT. Residues: CASSLGTDTEAFF.

V usage is TRBV5-5 and J usage is TRBJ1-1; D not resolved. The V end was cut by 1 base, the J end by 1 base, with 11 bases between. This CDR3 has 15 residues. CDR1 SGHKS and CDR2 YYEKEE come from the germline V gene (reference sequence). This CDR3 is CASSLIPVENTEAFF. CDR3 nucleotides: TGTGCCAGCAGCTTGATTCCAGTGGAGAACACTGAAGCTTTCTTT.

The V call is TRBV27, the J call TRBJ2-3; 9 bases fit TRBD2. The CDR3 has 15 amino acids. The germline V gene has CDR1 MNHEY and CDR2 SMNVEV (reference sequence). Losses at the gene ends were 6 bases for V and 1 base for J; bases not matched to a gene: 5. The CDR3 DNA sequence: TGTGCCAGCAGCCCCTTAGCGGGGGGCACAGATACGCAGTATTTT. Translation gives CASSPLAGGTDTQYF.

This clone was seen only a few times. Here the CDR3 reads CASSLDRNTGELFF. CDR3 nucleotide sequence: TGTGCCAGCAGCTTAGATCGGAACACCGGGGAGCTGTTTTTT. V usage is TRBV7-9 and J usage is TRBJ2-2, with D hard to call. This CDR3 region has 14 residues. In germline, CDR1 is SEHNR, CDR2 FQNEAQ (reference sequence). V was clipped by 1 base and J by 1 base, with 4 bases between them.

The chain recombines TRBV6-6 with TRBJ1-1, with a tentative D call TRBD1 (5 bases). Germline V lookup: CDR1 MNHNY, CDR2 SVGAGI (reference sequence). Trimming took 3 bases from V and 0 from J, leaving 8 bases between them. The CDR3 sequence is 14 residues long. CDR3 nucleotide sequence: TGTGCCAGCAGTTATAAGGGGATGAACACTGAAGCTTTCTTT. Translating it yields CASSYKGMNTEAFF.

In nucleotides, the CDR3 is TGTGCCACCAGCAGCAGGGGGAACACTGAAGCTTTCTTT. It is translated as CATSSRGNTEAFF. The rearrangement links TRBV15 to TRBJ1-1; D is possibly TRBD1 (6 bases). This CDR3 is 13 amino acids long. Looked up from germline, CDR1 is LNHNV and CDR2 is YYDKDF (reference sequence). V was trimmed by 3 bases and J by 1 base, leaving 6 bases between them. Together with reference TRBV15 and TRBJ1-1, the CDR3 gives the full variable domain: DAMVIQNPRYQVTQFGKPVTLSCSQTLNHNVMYWYQQKSSQAPKLLFHYYDKDFNNEADTPDNFQSRRPNTSFCFLDIRSPGLGDTAMYLCATSSRGNTEAFFGQGTRLTVV.